This T cell receptor (beta chain) came from a study of Tregs in tolerant kidney transplant recipients. Note on this clone: Antigen unknown.

Study-wide results and caveats: This study did not directly address biological reproducibility.

Assay used: immunoSEQ multiplex PCR; TCRdb lists only in-frame clones, some missing. The sample has roughly 70,000 clones, 80% to 85% seen once. Source material: CD4+ T cells from blood. This receptor was identified in a human donor in good health.

The CDR3 bases are TGCGCCAGCAGCCTGGACAGGGTGGGCAATGAGCAGTTCTTC. It codes for CASSLDRVGNEQFF. The chain has TRBV5-1 and TRBJ2-1; 8 nucleotides align to TRBD1. CDR3 length: 14 amino acids. J lost 6 bases, V lost 4 bases, and 6 bases had no gene match. Germline V gives CDR1 SGHRS, CDR2 YFSETQ.